This T cell receptor beta chain was captured by sequencing in a study of cytomegalovirus exposure and HLA in healthy donors. Overall study findings and caveats: TCR beta V- and J-gene trimming was later associated with a missense DCLRE1C variant.

Germline CDR1 reads LNHNV; CDR2 reads YYDKDF (reference sequence). The CDR3 loop spans 17 amino acids. Trimming stripped 0 bases from V and 5 bases from J, with 19 bases between. About this clone: The target antigen is unknown.

The PCR was carried out with 60 Vbeta primers and 13 Jbeta primers. Generated by immunoSEQ multiplex PCR, the TCRdb table keeps only in-frame clones and is missing some. The table has roughly 200,000 clones, 70% to 80% seen once. The donors gave bone marrow, and they were healthy. The V call is TRBV15, the J call TRBJ2-5; TRBD1 is a possible D gene (7 bases). The TCR was taken from a woman aged 25 to 39 in good health and CMV-seronegative. Sequencing input: PBMCs. This chain's CDR3 is CATSREARGAGRETQYF. DNA of the CDR3: TGTGCCACCAGCAGAGAGGCCAGGGGGGCGGGTAGGGAGACCCAGTACTTC.